This T cell receptor (beta chain) appears in the sequencing data of a study of blood T cell repertoires in COVID-19. Study-level background: Whether acute or convalescent, the COVID-19 samples came from the United States, Italy and Spain. PBMCs, B-cell-depleted T cells, or T cells provided the cDNA or gDNA that made up the material.

The protocol was immunoSEQ multiplex PCR, while the TCRdb copy is restricted to in-frame clones and leaves out a portion. The table includes 300,000 to 450,000 clones, around nine tenths detected once. Recruitment covered 20 to 25 US areas and drew participants whose ages spanned about 18 to 100 years. Exposed enrollees had met someone with a PCR-confirmed or clinician-diagnosed COVID-19 case at some point within the 2 weeks before study entry. This clone was counted a single time. V was clipped by 3 bases and J by 0 bases, with 12 bases between them. Germline CDR1 is SGHRS and CDR2 is YFSETQ. This CDR3 has 16 amino acids.

This sequence joins TRBV5-1 and TRBJ2-2; the D gene is possibly TRBD2 (5 bases). The sequence came from a woman between 25 and 40 years old who had been exposed to COVID-19. The sample was PBMCs or T cells enriched from blood (not recorded which). The CDR3 here is CASSSREQSNTGELFF. CDR3 nucleotides: TGCGCCAGCAGCTCCCGGGAACAGTCGAACACCGGGGAGCTGTTTTTT.